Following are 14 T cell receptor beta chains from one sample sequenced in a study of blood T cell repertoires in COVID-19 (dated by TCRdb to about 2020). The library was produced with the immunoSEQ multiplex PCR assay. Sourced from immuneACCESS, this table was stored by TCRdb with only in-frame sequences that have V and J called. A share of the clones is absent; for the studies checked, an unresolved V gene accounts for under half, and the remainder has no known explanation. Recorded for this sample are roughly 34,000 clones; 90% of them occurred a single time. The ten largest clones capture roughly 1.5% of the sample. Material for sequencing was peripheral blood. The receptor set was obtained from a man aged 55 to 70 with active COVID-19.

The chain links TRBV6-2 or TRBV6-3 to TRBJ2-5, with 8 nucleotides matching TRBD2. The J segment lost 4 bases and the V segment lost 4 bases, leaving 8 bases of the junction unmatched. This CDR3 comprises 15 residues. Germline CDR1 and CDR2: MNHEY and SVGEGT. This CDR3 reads CASSSALSGGETQYF. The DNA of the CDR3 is TGTGCCAGCAGTTCCGCCCTGAGCGGGGGAGAGACCCAGTACTTC.

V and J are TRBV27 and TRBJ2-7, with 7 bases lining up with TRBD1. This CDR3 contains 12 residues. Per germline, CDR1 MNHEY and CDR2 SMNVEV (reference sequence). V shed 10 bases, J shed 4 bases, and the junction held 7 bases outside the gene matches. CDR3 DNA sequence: TGTGCCACCTTCGACAGGGATTACGAGCAGTACTTC. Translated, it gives CATFDRDYEQYF.

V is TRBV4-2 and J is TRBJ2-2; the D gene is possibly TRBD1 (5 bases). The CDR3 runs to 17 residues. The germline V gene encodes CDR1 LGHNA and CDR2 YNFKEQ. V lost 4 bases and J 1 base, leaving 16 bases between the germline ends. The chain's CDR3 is CASSPIVGLLNTGELFF. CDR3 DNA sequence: TGTGCCAGCAGCCCCATCGTGGGGCTCTTGAACACCGGGGAGCTGTTTTTT.

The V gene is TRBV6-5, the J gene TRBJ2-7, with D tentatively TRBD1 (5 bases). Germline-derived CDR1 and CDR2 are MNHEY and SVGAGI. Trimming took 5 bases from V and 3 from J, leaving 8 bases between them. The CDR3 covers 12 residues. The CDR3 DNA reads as TGTGCCAGCAGTCGACAGAACTACGAGCAGTACTTC. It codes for CASSRQNYEQYF.

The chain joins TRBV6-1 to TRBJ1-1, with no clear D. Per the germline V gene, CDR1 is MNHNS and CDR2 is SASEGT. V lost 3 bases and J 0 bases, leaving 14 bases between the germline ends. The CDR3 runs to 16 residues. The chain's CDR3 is CASSDRLVQLNTEAFF. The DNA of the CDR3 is TGTGCCAGCAGTGACCGGTTAGTACAGCTGAACACTGAAGCTTTCTTT.

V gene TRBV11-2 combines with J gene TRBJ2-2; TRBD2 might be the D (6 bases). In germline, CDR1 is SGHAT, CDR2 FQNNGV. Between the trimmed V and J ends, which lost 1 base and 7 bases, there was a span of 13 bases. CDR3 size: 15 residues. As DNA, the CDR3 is TGTGCCAGCAGCTTAGTCAGGTCGCGGGGCGGGGAGCTGTTTTTT. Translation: CASSLVRSRGGELFF.

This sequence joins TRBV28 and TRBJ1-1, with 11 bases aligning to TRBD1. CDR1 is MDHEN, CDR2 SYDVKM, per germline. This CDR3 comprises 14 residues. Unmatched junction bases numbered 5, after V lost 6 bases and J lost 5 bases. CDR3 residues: CASSPDRGRTEAFF. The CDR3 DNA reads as TGTGCCAGCAGCCCGGACAGGGGGCGGACTGAAGCTTTCTTT.

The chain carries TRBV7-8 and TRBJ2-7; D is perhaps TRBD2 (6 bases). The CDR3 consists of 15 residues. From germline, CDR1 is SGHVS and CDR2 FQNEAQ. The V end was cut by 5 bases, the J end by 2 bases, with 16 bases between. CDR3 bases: TGTGCCAGCAGCCCCCTCGGGGGAGAGCCCTACGAGCAGTACTTC. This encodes CASSPLGGEPYEQYF.

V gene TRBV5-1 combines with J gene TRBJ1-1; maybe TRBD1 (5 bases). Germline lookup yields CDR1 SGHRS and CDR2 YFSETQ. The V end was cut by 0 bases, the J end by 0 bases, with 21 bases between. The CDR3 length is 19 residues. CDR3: CASSLAGGSLWGMNTEAFF. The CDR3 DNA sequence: TGCGCCAGCAGCTTGGCTGGCGGTAGCCTTTGGGGCATGAACACTGAAGCTTTCTTT.

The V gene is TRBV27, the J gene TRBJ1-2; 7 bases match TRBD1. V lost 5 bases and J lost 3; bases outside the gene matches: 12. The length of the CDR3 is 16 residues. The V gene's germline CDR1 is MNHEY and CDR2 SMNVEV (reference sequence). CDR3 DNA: TGTGCCAGCAGTCCGACCCTGGGACAGACCTACTATGGCTACACCTTC. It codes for CASSPTLGQTYYGYTF.

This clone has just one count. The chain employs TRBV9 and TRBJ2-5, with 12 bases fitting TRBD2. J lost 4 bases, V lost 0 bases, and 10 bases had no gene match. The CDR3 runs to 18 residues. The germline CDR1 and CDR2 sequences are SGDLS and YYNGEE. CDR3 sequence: CASSVVASGGAIAETQYF. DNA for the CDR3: TGTGCCAGCAGCGTAGTGGCTAGCGGGGGGGCCATAGCAGAGACCCAGTACTTC.

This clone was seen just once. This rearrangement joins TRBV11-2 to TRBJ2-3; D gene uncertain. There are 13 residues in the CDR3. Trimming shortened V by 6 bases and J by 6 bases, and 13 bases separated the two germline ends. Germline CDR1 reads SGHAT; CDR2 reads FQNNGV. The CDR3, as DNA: TGTGCCAGCAGAAGCGAGGTGAGGGATACGCAGTATTTT. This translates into CASRSEVRDTQYF.

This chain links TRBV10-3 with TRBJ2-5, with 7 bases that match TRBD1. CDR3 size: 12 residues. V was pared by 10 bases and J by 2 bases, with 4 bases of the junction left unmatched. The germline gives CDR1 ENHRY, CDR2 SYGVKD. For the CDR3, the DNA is TGTGCCACACGGGACAGACAAGAGACCCAGTACTTC. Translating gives CATRDRQETQYF.

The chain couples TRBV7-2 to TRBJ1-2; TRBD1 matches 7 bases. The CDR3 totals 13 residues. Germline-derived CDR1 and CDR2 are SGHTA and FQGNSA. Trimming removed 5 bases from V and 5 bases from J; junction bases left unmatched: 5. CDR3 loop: CASSPDREYGYTF. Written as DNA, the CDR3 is TGTGCCAGCAGCCCCGACAGGGAATATGGCTACACCTTC.